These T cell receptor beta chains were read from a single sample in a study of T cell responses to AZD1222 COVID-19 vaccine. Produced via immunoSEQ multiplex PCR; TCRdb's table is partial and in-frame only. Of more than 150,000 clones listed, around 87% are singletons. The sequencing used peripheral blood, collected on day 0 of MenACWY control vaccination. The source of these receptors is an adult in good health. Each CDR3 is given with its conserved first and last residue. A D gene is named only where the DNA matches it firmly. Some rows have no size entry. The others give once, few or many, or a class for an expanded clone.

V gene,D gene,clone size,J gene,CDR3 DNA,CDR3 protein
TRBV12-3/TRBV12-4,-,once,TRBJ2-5,TGTGCCAGCAGTTTACGGCGAGAGACCCAGTACTTC,CASSLRRETQYF
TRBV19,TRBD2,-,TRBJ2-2,TGTGCCAGTAGGGACTACCTAGCGGGCTGGAACACCGGGGAGCTGTTTTTT,CASRDYLAGWNTGELFF
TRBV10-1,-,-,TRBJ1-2,TGCGCCAGCAGTGCAGGGGCCCGACCTTGTAACACCTTC,CASSAGARPCNTF
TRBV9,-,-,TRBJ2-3,TGTGCCAGCAGCGGAACCCTCACAGATACGCAGTATTTT,CASSGTLTDTQYF
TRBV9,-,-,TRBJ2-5,TGTGCCAGCAGCGCGGGACCACACGTGGAGCAAGAGACCCAGTACTTC,CASSAGPHVEQETQYF
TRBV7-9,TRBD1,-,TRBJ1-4,TGTGCCAGCAGCCCCGGGACAGGGGGCTTGGTAAATGAAAAACTGTTTTTT,CASSPGTGGLVNEKLFF
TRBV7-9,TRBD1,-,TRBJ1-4,TGTGCCAGCAGGGGGGACAGGGGAGTTAGTGAAAAACTGTTTTTT,CASRGDRGVSEKLFF
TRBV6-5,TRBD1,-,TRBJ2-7,TGTGCCAGCAGTTACGGGACAGGGGTCTACGAGCAGTACTTC,CASSYGTGVYEQYF
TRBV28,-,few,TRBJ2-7,TGTGCCAGCAGGTCACTAGCATCGGCCGAGCAGTACTTC,CASRSLASAEQYF
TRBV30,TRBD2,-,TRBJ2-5,TGTGCCTGGAGTGTGGCGGGAGGAGGTCAAGAGACCCAGTACTTC,CAWSVAGGGQETQYF
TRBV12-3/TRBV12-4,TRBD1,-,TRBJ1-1,TGTGCCAGCAGGCCACAGGGGGCCTCTGAAGCTTTCTTT,CASRPQGASEAFF